These T cell receptor beta chains were read from a single sample in a study of graft-versus-host responses after intestinal transplantation. The table came from immunoSEQ multiplex PCR; TCRdb's copy has only in-frame clones and leaves some out. The sample contains about 89,000 clones, about nine tenths of which appear only once. Their antigen targets remain unknown. Material: unstimulated CD4+ T cells sorted from spleen or lymph node cells, obtained before intestinal transplant. The receptors derive from a human donor who received an intestinal transplant. Each CDR3 is given with its conserved first and last residue. The order of the fields is D gene, V gene, clone size, J gene, CDR3 protein, CDR3 DNA. D genes are given only for firm matches. Clone size, where shown, is once, few, many, or a class for clones that have expanded.

>TRBD1|TRBV29-1|.|TRBJ2-5
CSVEPGTGQETQYF
TGCAGCGTTGAACCCGGGACAGGCCAAGAGACCCAGTACTTC
>.|TRBV10-3|.|TRBJ2-5
CAISESQGETQYF
TGTGCCATCAGTGAGTCCCAGGGGGAGACCCAGTACTTC
>.|TRBV19|.|TRBJ2-1
CASNPAAGEQFF
TGTGCCAGTAATCCCGCTGCGGGGGAGCAGTTCTTC
>.|TRBV27|.|TRBJ1-1
CASMRTVSNTEAFF
TGTGCCAGCATGAGGACAGTTTCGAACACTGAAGCTTTCTTT
>.|TRBV4-3|once|TRBJ1-2
CASSSETGYGYTF
TGCGCCAGCAGCTCCGAAACAGGCTATGGCTACACCTTC
>.|TRBV10-3|once|TRBJ1-3
CAIISGNTIYF
TGTGCCATTATCTCTGGAAACACCATATATTTT
>.|TRBV30|.|TRBJ1-2
CAWSRGARRGYTF
TGTGCCTGGAGTCGGGGGGCCAGGCGGGGCTACACCTTC
>TRBD2|TRBV4-2|.|TRBJ2-7
CASSRSAGGPYEQYF
TGTGCCAGCAGCCGTTCGGCGGGGGGACCCTACGAGCAGTACTTC
>TRBD1|TRBV7-9|.|TRBJ1-5
CASSLAGGTGQPQHF
TGTGCCAGCAGCTTAGCAGGGGGCACCGGTCAGCCCCAGCATTTT
>TRBD2|TRBV14|.|TRBJ2-7
CASSQGALAGYEQYF
TGTGCCAGCAGCCAAGGGGCACTAGCGGGGTACGAGCAGTACTTC
>.|TRBV5-5|few|TRBJ2-7
CASSLEVGASYEQYF
TGTGCCAGCAGCTTGGAGGTGGGGGCCTCCTACGAGCAGTACTTC
>TRBD1|TRBV12-5|.|TRBJ2-4
CASGSLQGNIQYF
TGTGCTAGTGGTTCGCTACAGGGGAACATTCAGTACTTC
>TRBD2|TRBV9|.|TRBJ2-5
CASSVASGLAWETQYF
TGTGCCAGCAGCGTAGCTTCGGGACTAGCTTGGGAGACCCAGTACTTC
>.|TRBV2|.|TRBJ2-7
CASSEGLIAGEQYF
TGTGCCAGCAGTGAGGGACTTATTGCGGGAGAGCAGTACTTC
>TRBD2|TRBV7-2|once|TRBJ2-3
CASSLSAGDTDTQYF
TGTGCCAGCAGCTTATCGGCGGGGGACACAGATACGCAGTATTTT
>.|TRBV6-6|.|TRBJ2-7
CASSYGLWESEQYF
TGTGCCAGCAGTTACGGGTTATGGGAGAGTGAGCAGTACTTC
>TRBD1|TRBV27|.|TRBJ2-1
CASSLSPGTAKGLNEQFF
TGTGCCAGCAGTTTATCCCCGGGGACAGCGAAGGGCCTCAATGAGCAGTTCTTC
>.|TRBV30|.|TRBJ2-2
CAWSRTRSGELFF
TGTGCCTGGAGTCGCACGCGTTCCGGGGAGCTGTTTTTT